This TCR beta chain was documented in a study of T cell responses to AZD1222 COVID-19 vaccine. The assay was immunoSEQ multiplex PCR, and TCRdb's table has in-frame clones only and misses some. Of about 83,000 clones listed, about 89% are singletons. As to this clone: Its antigen is as yet unknown.

This CDR3 spans 15 amino acids. Germline CDR1 is MDHEN and CDR2 is SYDVKM. Trimming at V came to 5 bases and at J to 8 bases, leaving 10 bases not matched to a gene. Overall study results and limits: Clonal diversity was possibly underestimated, and the donors were mostly white British, with more females. Only a handful of AZD1222 recipients, five to seven in all, had baseline seropositivity. Spike-specific TCR breadth and depth rose after two AZD1222 doses. The study found vaccine-associated CD4 TCRs spanning spike, dominant at 160-218 and 743-854.

The chain couples TRBV28 to TRBJ2-1; the match to TRBD2 covers 9 bases. This receptor was obtained from an adult in good health. The sequenced sample was peripheral blood, obtained on day 0 of MenACWY control vaccination. CDR3 region: CASSAPAGGWDEQFF. CDR3 nucleotides: TGTGCCAGCAGTGCCCCAGCGGGAGGCTGGGATGAGCAGTTCTTC.